This T cell receptor (beta chain) was sequenced in a study of read filtering for tumor transcriptome and immune sequencing. Molecular barcoded adaptors covering alpha/delta and beta/gamma chains were used on roughly 370 ng RNA. Each CDR3 protein gets one entry after TCRdb re-called the reads with MiXCR. The sample includes around 41,000 distinct CDR3 sequences, around 15% of them seen just once. This clonotype was recorded at least ten times. The sequenced material came from a population of CD138-negative cells sorted from bone marrow. This clonotype originated in a donor at least 40 years old with multiple myeloma.

DNA for the CDR3: TGTGCCAGCAGTCTCCGGACAGGGGGCTCCTACAATGAGCAGTTCTTC. The encoded protein is CASSLRTGGSYNEQFF. The chain links TRBV28 to TRBJ2-1; 10 positions agree with TRBD1. In germline, CDR1 is MDHEN, CDR2 SYDVKM. The V segment lost 5 bases and the J segment 0 bases; nucleotides outside the gene matches: 4. The CDR3 is 16 residues long.